The 29 T cell receptor beta chains presented below share a single source sample, sequenced in a study of blood T cell repertoires in COVID-19. The protocol was immunoSEQ multiplex PCR, while the TCRdb copy is restricted to in-frame clones and leaves out a portion. Of about 130,000 clones in the sample, 70% to 90% were seen once. Sequencing used peripheral blood. The receptors derive from a human donor in a cohort sampled during active COVID-19.

This chain joins TRBV9 and TRBJ1-2; TRBD1 aligns across 8 bases. Trimming at V came to 4 bases and at J to 2 bases, leaving 1 base not matched to a gene. Germline-derived CDR1 and CDR2 are SGDLS and YYNGEE. The CDR3 runs 13 residues. CDR3 in DNA: TGTGCCAGCAGCTCAGGGGGCAACTATGGCTACACCTTC. Translated: CASSSGGNYGYTF.

This clone was observed a few times. The CDR3 DNA reads as TGTGCCAGCAGCCCGTATGAGACAGGAGCCTACAATGAGCAGTTCTTC. Encoded protein: CASSPYETGAYNEQFF. The V and J genes are TRBV28 and TRBJ2-1; D possibly corresponds to TRBD1 (6 bases). Trimming left V 6 bases short and J 2 bases short, with 17 bases between. CDR1 and CDR2 from the germline V gene are MDHEN and SYDVKM. The CDR3 loop spans 16 amino acids.

The chain joins TRBV2 to TRBJ2-7; a weak D match, TRBD1 (7 bases). The V end was cut by 4 bases, the J end by 1 base, with 26 bases between. In germline, CDR1 is SNHLY, CDR2 FYNNEI. The CDR3 runs 19 residues. This CDR3 reads CASSVPTGKGGVISYEQYF. The CDR3 DNA reads TGTGCCAGCAGTGTCCCGACAGGGAAGGGCGGGGTAATTTCCTACGAGCAGTACTTC.

The chain uses TRBV10-1 and TRBJ1-3; the match to TRBD1 covers 7 bases. CDR1 is WNHNN and CDR2 is SYGVQD in the germline V gene (reference sequence). This CDR3 has 16 amino acids. With 10 bases clipped from V and 0 bases from J, the junction kept 12 bases outside the gene matches. The CDR3 DNA is TGCGCCACAGCAAGTTCAGACAGGGCCTCTGGAAACACCATATATTTT. Its translation: CATASSDRASGNTIYF.

This chain connects TRBV28 to TRBJ2-2; 15 bases are shared with TRBD2. Germline V gene data show CDR1 as MDHEN and CDR2 as SYDVKM. CDR3 length: 17 amino acids. J gave up 4 bases and V 8 bases, and 8 bases lay outside the gene matches. DNA for the CDR3: TGTGCCAGCCAAGGACTAGCGGGGGGGCTTATCACCGGGGAGCTGTTTTTT. Translation gives CASQGLAGGLITGELFF.

The rearrangement uses TRBV7-8 and TRBJ2-1; D is perhaps TRBD1 (6 bases). The germline V gene encodes CDR1 SGHVS and CDR2 FQNEAQ. This CDR3 comprises 14 residues. V was cut by 6 bases and J by 3 bases, with 12 bases left in between. The CDR3 DNA follows: TGTGCCAGCAGGCCCGGGACAAACTACAATGAGCAGTTCTTC. Translating gives CASRPGTNYNEQFF.

On this clone: Other nucleotide sequences from this sample produce the same CDR3. This sequence joins TRBV25-1 and TRBJ1-1, with 7 bases matching TRBD1. The ends lost 5 bases at V and 10 bases at J; junction bases unmatched: 7. CDR1 and CDR2 (germline): MGHDK, SYGVNS. This CDR3 contains 12 residues. The CDR3 coding sequence is TGTGCCAGCAGTAACAACAGGGGAAGAGCTTTCTTT. This gives the protein CASSNNRGRAFF. The complete variable domain, with remaining parts taken from reference TRBV25-1 and TRBJ1-1, reads EADIYQTPRYLVIGTGKKITLECSQTMGHDKMYWYQQDPGMELHLIHYSYGVNSTEKGDLSSESTVSRIRTEHFPLTLESARPSHTSQYLCASSNNRGRAFFGQGTRLTVV.

The rearrangement joins TRBV5-1 to TRBJ2-1; D is ambiguous. This CDR3 is 13 amino acids long. The V gene's germline CDR1 is SGHRS and CDR2 YFSETQ. Trimming cost V 0 bases and J 6 bases, with 7 bases left between them. The CDR3 spells CASSLGGLNEQFF. CDR3 coding DNA: TGCGCCAGCAGCTTGGGAGGTCTCAATGAGCAGTTCTTC.

The chain is built from TRBV19 and TRBJ2-7; tentatively, D is TRBD2 (5 bases). CDR3 length: 16 residues. The germline V gene encodes CDR1 LNHDA and CDR2 SQIVND (reference sequence). V lost 6 bases to trimming and J lost 0 bases, with 18 bases between them. CDR3 protein: CASSPPPGRSSYEQYF. CDR3 DNA: TGTGCCAGTAGCCCCCCCCCGGGAAGGAGCTCCTACGAGCAGTACTTC.

In its sample, this clone was seen a few times. The genes are TRBV19 and TRBJ2-3; TRBD2 matches at 8 bases. This CDR3 has 16 residues. CDR1 and CDR2 from the germline V gene are LNHDA and SQIVND (reference sequence). Trimming removed 2 bases from V and 4 bases from J; junction bases left unmatched: 8. In nucleotides, the CDR3 is TGTGCCAGTAGTATACAACAGCCGGGACTAGCAGATACGCAGTATTTT. Protein product: CASSIQQPGLADTQYF.

The chain carries TRBV19 and TRBJ1-1, with D possibly matching TRBD1 (6 bases). Between the trimmed V and J ends, which lost 4 bases and 6 bases, there was a span of 18 bases. The V gene's germline CDR1 is LNHDA and CDR2 SQIVND (reference sequence). There are 15 residues in the CDR3. Written as DNA, the CDR3 is TGTGCCAGTAGTAGACTGACAGGAGAGGCAGCTGAAGCTTTCTTT. This sequence encodes CASSRLTGEAAEAFF.

The J gene is TRBJ1-2, the V gene TRBV29-1, with unresolved D. CDR1 and CDR2 from the germline V gene are SQVTM and ANQGSEA. V was cut by 6 bases and J by 1 base, with 15 bases left in between. CDR3 length: 14 residues. The CDR3 bases are TGCAGCGTCCCTATCCGAGGGAGTAACTATGGCTACACCTTC. It translates to CSVPIRGSNYGYTF.

V and J are TRBV21-1 and TRBJ2-6; TRBD1 is taken as the D call from the table, unchecked against the DNA. TRBV21-1 is marked as a pseudogene. The CDR3 is 18 amino acids. CDR3 in DNA: TGTGCCAGCAGCAGCCGGGACAGTCGACACTCTGGGGCCAACGTCCTGACTTTC. Its translation: CASSSRDSRHSGANVLTF.

The chain has TRBV7-9 and TRBJ1-2; D remains unclear. The CDR3 loop spans 14 amino acids. The V end was cut by 5 bases, the J end by 6 bases, with 16 bases between. From germline, CDR1 is SEHNR and CDR2 FQNEAQ (reference sequence). The CDR3 here is CASSNRDPRHGYTF. The CDR3 region has the DNA TGTGCCAGCAGCAACCGGGATCCGCGACATGGCTACACCTTC.

The chain is built from TRBV7-2 and TRBJ2-1, with D possibly matching TRBD2 (6 bases). V lost 1 base to trimming and J lost 7 bases, with 8 bases between them. The CDR3 has 13 residues. Germline CDR1 and CDR2: SGHTA and FQGNSA. The CDR3, as DNA: TGTGCCAGCAGCTTAGACCGGGGGAATGAGCAGTTCTTC. Its translation is CASSLDRGNEQFF.

CDR3 coding DNA: TGTGCCAGCAGTGAACCTATGGACAGGACGGGTCAGCCCCAGCATTTT. Protein: CASSEPMDRTGQPQHF. The chain uses TRBV6-1 and TRBJ1-5; 7 bases map to TRBD1. CDR1 is MNHNS, CDR2 SASEGT, per germline. This CDR3 is 16 amino acids long. Unmatched junction bases numbered 10, after V lost 2 bases and J lost 6 bases.

The chain carries TRBV12-5 and TRBJ1-3; perhaps TRBD1 as D (6 bases). With 5 bases removed from V and 3 bases from J, the gap between germline ends came to 17 bases. The CDR3 loop spans 16 amino acids. The germline CDR1 and CDR2 sequences are LGHNT and FRNRAP. This CDR3 reads CASGPTGGRSGNTIYF. DNA for the CDR3: TGTGCTAGTGGTCCGACAGGTGGAAGGAGTGGAAACACCATATATTTT. The complete variable domain, with remaining parts taken from reference TRBV12-5 and TRBJ1-3, reads DARVTQTPRHKVTEMGQEVTMRCQPILGHNTVFWYRQTMMQGLELLAYFRNRAPLDDSGMPKDRFSAEMPDATLATLKIQPSEPRDSAVYFCASGPTGGRSGNTIYFGEGSWLTVV.

The table lists this clone with a count of one. In the same sample, other DNA sequences code for this CDR3. The J gene is TRBJ2-5, the V gene TRBV5-1, with a possible D match to TRBD2 (6 bases). The CDR3 loop spans 14 amino acids. Germline V gene sequence: CDR1 SGHRS, CDR2 YFSETQ. The V gene lost 0 bases and the J gene lost 5 bases, with 11 bases spanning the gap. In DNA, the CDR3 is TGCGCCAGCAGCTTGGCGGGCGGGGAGGAGACCCAGTACTTC. This sequence encodes CASSLAGGEETQYF.

V is TRBV4-1 and J is TRBJ1-2; tentatively, D is TRBD1 (5 bases). This CDR3 has 15 amino acids. Germline V gene sequence: CDR1 MGHRA, CDR2 YSYEKL. V was clipped by 1 base and J by 0 bases, with 9 bases between them. This CDR3 is CASSQAGGANYGYTF. In nucleotides, the CDR3 is TGCGCCAGCAGCCAAGCGGGGGGAGCTAACTATGGCTACACCTTC.

The V and J genes are TRBV7-8 and TRBJ1-6; D possibly corresponds to TRBD1 (6 bases). The CDR3 totals 17 residues. Germline V lookup: CDR1 SGHVS, CDR2 FQNEAQ. V lost 5 bases and J 10 bases, leaving 24 bases between the germline ends. For the CDR3, the DNA is TGTGCCAGCAGCCAGGATTCGGTCAGGGGACGGTTCTCACCCCTCCACTTT. Translation gives CASSQDSVRGRFSPLHF.

V usage is TRBV18 and J usage is TRBJ2-7; TRBD1 is a possible D gene (6 bases). Germline CDR1 KGHSH, CDR2 LQKENI. Trimming took 3 bases from V and 7 from J, leaving 10 bases between them. The CDR3 consists of 12 residues. CDR3 DNA sequence: TGTGCCAGCTCACCGGATAGGGGGGAGCAGTACTTC. This gives the protein CASSPDRGEQYF.

J is TRBJ2-5 and V is TRBV18, with 9 bases identical to TRBD2. The CDR3 loop spans 17 amino acids. Per germline, CDR1 KGHSH and CDR2 LQKENI. The V and J ends lost 0 bases and 0 bases, in that order; junction bases with no gene match: 5. CDR3 residues: CASSPPPAGGHQETQYF. DNA for the CDR3: TGTGCCAGCTCACCACCTCCAGCGGGGGGACACCAAGAGACCCAGTACTTC.

The chain links TRBV10-3 to TRBJ2-7; TRBD2 aligns across 9 bases. V lost 2 bases and J lost 4; bases outside the gene matches: 3. Per germline, CDR1 ENHRY and CDR2 SYGVKD. This CDR3 region has 14 residues. The CDR3 nucleotides are TGTGCCATCAGTGAGATAGCGGGGGATTACGAGCAGTACTTC. This sequence encodes CAISEIAGDYEQYF.

The chain employs TRBV11-2 and TRBJ1-4; a possible D gene is TRBD1 (6 bases). The CDR3 has 13 amino acids. Germline V gene data show CDR1 as SGHAT and CDR2 as FQNNGV. The V end lost 5 bases, the J end lost 7 bases, and 11 bases lay between the germline ends. CDR3 loop: CASSQGTGEKLFF. Written as DNA, the CDR3 is TGTGCCAGCAGCCAGGGGACGGGTGAAAAACTGTTTTTT.

This clone was counted a few times. The chain links TRBV3-1 (or the pseudogene TRBV3-2) to TRBJ2-2; unclear D gene. The germline gives CDR1 LGHDT, CDR2 YNNKEL (reference sequence). The CDR3 runs 15 residues. V was shortened by 1 base and J by 1 base, with 7 bases between the two germline ends. The CDR3 region has the DNA TGTGCCAGCAGCCAAGTTTCGGGGAACACCGGGGAGCTGTTTTTT. This translates into CASSQVSGNTGELFF.

This clone was picked up one time. This chain connects TRBV5-1 to TRBJ2-7, with 16 nucleotides matching TRBD2. V gave up 5 bases and J gave up 4 bases; unmatched junction bases: 12. The germline gives CDR1 SGHRS, CDR2 YFSETQ. The CDR3 spans 18 residues. The CDR3 sequence is CASSGPGLAGGLGYEQYF. CDR3 bases: TGCGCCAGCAGTGGGCCGGGACTAGCGGGGGGGCTTGGTTACGAGCAGTACTTC.

The CDR3 DNA reads as TGTGCCTGGAGAACTAGCGGGTATTACGAGCAGTACTTC. Translating gives CAWRTSGYYEQYF. V and J are TRBV30 and TRBJ2-7; 9 bases align to TRBD2. Germline lookup yields CDR1 GTSNPN and CDR2 SVGIG (reference sequence). The V gene end was trimmed by 3 bases and the J gene end by 4 bases; junction bases not matched to a gene: 4. The CDR3 has 13 amino acids. The entire variable domain, with the rest obtained from reference TRBV30 and TRBJ2-7, is as follows: SQTIHQWPATLVQPVGSPLSLECTVEGTSNPNLYWYRQAAGRGLQLLFYSVGIGQISSEVPQNLSASRPQDRQFILSSKKLLLSDSGFYLCAWRTSGYYEQYFGPGTRLTVT.

This clone was detected only a few times. The chain combines TRBV29-1 with TRBJ2-1, with 9 bases that match TRBD2. Germline CDR1 SQVTM, CDR2 ANQGSEA. V lost 3 bases and J lost 2; bases outside the gene matches: 5. The CDR3 has 15 amino acids. CDR3: CSVDMGLAPYNEQFF. The CDR3 DNA follows: TGCAGCGTTGATATGGGACTAGCACCCTACAATGAGCAGTTCTTC.

This clone has at least ten counts. The chain couples TRBV4-2 to TRBJ1-1, with TRBD1 matching over 8 bases. Germline V CDR1 and CDR2: LGHNA, YNFKEQ. The CDR3 consists of 14 residues. V trimming: 0 bases; J trimming: 6 bases; junction bases outside the gene matches: 3. The CDR3 DNA reads TGTGCCAGCAGCCAAGAAACAGGGGGGGCTGAAGCTTTCTTT. This gives the protein CASSQETGGAEAFF.